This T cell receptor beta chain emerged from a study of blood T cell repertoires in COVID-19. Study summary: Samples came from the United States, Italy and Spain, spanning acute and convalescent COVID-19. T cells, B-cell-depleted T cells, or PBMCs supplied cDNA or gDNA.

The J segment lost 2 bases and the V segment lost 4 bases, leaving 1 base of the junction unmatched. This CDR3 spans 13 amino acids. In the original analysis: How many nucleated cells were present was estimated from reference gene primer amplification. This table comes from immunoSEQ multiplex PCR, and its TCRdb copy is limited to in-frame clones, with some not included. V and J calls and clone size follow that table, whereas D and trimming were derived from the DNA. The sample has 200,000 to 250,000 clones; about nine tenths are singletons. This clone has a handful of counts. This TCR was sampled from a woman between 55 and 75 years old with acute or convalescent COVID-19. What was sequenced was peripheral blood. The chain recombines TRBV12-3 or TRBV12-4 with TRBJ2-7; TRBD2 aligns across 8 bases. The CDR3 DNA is TGTGCCAGCAGTTCCGGGAGGGCCTACGAGCAGTACTTC. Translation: CASSSGRAYEQYF.